The 16 T cell receptor beta chains below were found in one sample sequenced in a study of blood T cell repertoires in COVID-19. Clones were read by immunoSEQ multiplex PCR, and TCRdb kept only the in-frame ones, dropping some. The table records around 75,000 clones, 60% to 85% of them present only once. What was sequenced was peripheral blood. The source of these receptors is a woman over 75 with active or convalescent COVID-19.

The chain recombines TRBV4-3 with TRBJ1-1, with a possible D match to TRBD1 (6 bases). V was cut by 5 bases and J by 3 bases, with 28 bases left in between. The CDR3 sequence is 19 residues long. Germline CDR1 is LGHNA and CDR2 is YSLEER. The CDR3 sequence: CASSAQGKGVNLFDTEAFF. CDR3 in DNA: TGCGCCAGCAGCGCTCAAGGGAAGGGGGTCAATCTTTTCGACACTGAAGCTTTCTTT.

The J gene is TRBJ1-6, the V gene TRBV7-8; D gene unclear. V was trimmed by 5 bases and J by 5 bases, leaving 13 bases between them. Germline V CDR1 and CDR2: SGHVS, FQNEAQ. CDR3 size: 15 residues. CDR3 loop: CASSPIETNNSPLHF. CDR3 bases: TGTGCCAGCAGCCCGATCGAGACTAATAATTCACCCCTCCACTTT. The variable domain in full, with the rest retrieved from reference TRBV7-8 and TRBJ1-6, is GAGVSQSPRYKVAKRGQDVALRCDPISGHVSLFWYQQALGQGPEFLTYFQNEAQLDKSGLPSDRFFAERPEGSVSTLKIQRTQQEDSAVYLCASSPIETNNSPLHFGNGTRLTVT.

V and J are TRBV11-3 and TRBJ2-1; 12 nucleotides align to TRBD2. Germline V gives CDR1 SGHNT, CDR2 YENEEA. CDR3 length: 15 residues. J was trimmed by 7 bases and V by 2 bases; bases with no gene match: 3. The CDR3 spells CASSLRLAGGNEQFF. The CDR3 DNA sequence: TGTGCCAGCAGCTTAAGGCTAGCGGGAGGGAATGAGCAGTTCTTC.

V is TRBV4-3 and J is TRBJ2-1; TRBD2 aligns across 10 bases. In germline, CDR1 is LGHNA, CDR2 YSLEER. The CDR3 totals 15 residues. The trim removed 4 bases at V and 4 bases at J, leaving 4 bases unmatched. The CDR3 DNA sequence: TGCGCCAGCAGCCCCCGGACTAGCGGTTACAATGAGCAGTTCTTC. Translating gives CASSPRTSGYNEQFF.

The genes are TRBV10-3 and TRBJ2-1, with D perhaps matching TRBD1 (7 bases). The CDR3 contains 16 residues. Looked up from germline, CDR1 is ENHRY and CDR2 is SYGVKD. V was cut by 2 bases and J by 13 bases, with 24 bases left in between. CDR3 DNA sequence: TGTGCCATCAGTGAGGTGACAGGGACTTCCTCCTACACACAGTTCTTC. It yields the protein CAISEVTGTSSYTQFF.

The chain joins TRBV21-1 to TRBJ2-7; the D call of TRBD1 is as the table states it, not checked on the DNA. TRBV21-1 is shown as a pseudogene. The CDR3 is made up of 19 amino acids. CDR3 sequence reads: CASPLNPTGRYWLTYEQYF. In nucleotides, the CDR3 is TGTGCCAGCCCCCTTAACCCGACAGGCCGGTACTGGCTAACCTACGAGCAGTACTTC.

This chain uses TRBV30 with TRBJ2-3; D unresolved. There are 11 residues in the CDR3. The germline CDR1 and CDR2 sequences are GTSNPN and SVGIG (reference sequence). V was shortened by 0 bases and J by 7 bases, with 5 bases between the two germline ends. Written as DNA, the CDR3 is TGTGCCTGGAGTGTAGAGCATACGCAGTATTTT. The encoded protein is CAWSVEHTQYF.

V is TRBV7-2 and J is TRBJ2-7; 7 bases are a match to TRBD1. The V gene's germline CDR1 is SGHTA and CDR2 FQGNSA. After removal of 5 bases from V and 2 bases from J, the junction contained 6 bases not matched to a gene. This CDR3 has 14 residues. CDR3: CASSGDRAAYEQYF. The DNA of the CDR3 is TGTGCCAGCAGCGGCGACAGGGCAGCCTACGAGCAGTACTTC.

This clone was counted a single time. V gene TRBV28 combines with J gene TRBJ1-6; D gene ambiguous. Germline values: CDR1 MDHEN, CDR2 SYDVKM. Trimming left V 7 bases short and J 0 bases short, with 10 bases between. CDR3 size: 15 residues. This CDR3 reads CASTRGFSYNSPLHF. The CDR3 DNA sequence: TGTGCCAGCACCCGCGGTTTCTCCTATAATTCACCCCTCCACTTT.

V and J are TRBV11-2 and TRBJ2-7; 7 nucleotides match TRBD2. V shed 5 bases, J shed 5 bases, and the junction held 3 bases outside the gene matches. This CDR3 is built from 12 residues. Germline V CDR1 and CDR2: SGHAT, FQNNGV. CDR3 DNA: TGTGCCAGCAGCAAGACTAGCCACGAGCAGTACTTC. This codes for CASSKTSHEQYF.

This chain's CDR3 is CASSLQRARDRGPYEQYF. The CDR3 nucleotides are TGTGCCAGCTCACTTCAGCGCGCCCGGGACAGGGGTCCCTACGAGCAGTACTTC. V usage is TRBV18 and J usage is TRBJ2-7; 10 nucleotides line up with TRBD1. Unmatched junction bases numbered 14, after V lost 4 bases and J lost 2 bases. The CDR3 is 18 residues long. Germline CDR1 KGHSH, CDR2 LQKENI.

CDR3 sequence: CAWSKYLGQGGNQPQHF. The DNA for the CDR3 is TGTGCCTGGAGTAAATACCTGGGACAGGGCGGCAATCAGCCCCAGCATTTT. The rearrangement links TRBV30 to TRBJ1-5, with 9 nucleotides matching TRBD1. From germline, CDR1 is GTSNPN and CDR2 SVGIG (reference sequence). V was clipped by 2 bases and J by 2 bases; unmatched bases: 10. The CDR3 sequence is 17 residues long.

The V call is TRBV15, the J call TRBJ2-5, with no clear D. The CDR3 runs to 15 residues. From germline, CDR1 is LNHNV and CDR2 YYDKDF (reference sequence). V was shortened by 3 bases and J by 2 bases, with 13 bases between the two germline ends. CDR3 residues: CATSSRYTGQETQYF. The CDR3 nucleotides are TGTGCCACCAGCAGCAGGTATACTGGGCAAGAGACCCAGTACTTC.

This clone appeared once. V usage is TRBV10-3 and J usage is TRBJ1-6, with a tentative D call TRBD1 (5 bases). CDR1 is ENHRY, CDR2 SYGVKD, per germline. V lost 4 bases, J lost 6 bases, and 13 bases lay in between. The CDR3 spans 15 residues. The CDR3 is CAISAGSGFNSPLHF. In DNA, the CDR3 is TGTGCCATCAGTGCCGGATCAGGGTTTAATTCACCCCTCCACTTT.

The chain carries TRBV7-8 and TRBJ2-7, with a tentative D call TRBD1 (8 bases). The CDR3 spans 18 residues. V gave up 6 bases and J gave up 6 bases, with 30 bases separating them. Germline CDR1 is SGHVS and CDR2 is FQNEAQ. CDR3 bases: TGTGCCAGCAGTTCAGCGCCCTCACCCAACAGGGGGGGAGGCGAGCAGTACTTC. It encodes CASSSAPSPNRGGGEQYF.

The chain combines TRBV11-2 with TRBJ1-2; 11 positions agree with TRBD1. Per germline, CDR1 SGHAT and CDR2 FQNNGV. This CDR3 has 17 amino acids. The J segment lost 6 bases and the V segment lost 0 bases, leaving 9 bases of the junction unmatched. Written as DNA, the CDR3 is TGTGCCAGCAGCTTAGATCGTGGACAGGGGGCAAGGCATGGCTACACCTTC. It yields the protein CASSLDRGQGARHGYTF.